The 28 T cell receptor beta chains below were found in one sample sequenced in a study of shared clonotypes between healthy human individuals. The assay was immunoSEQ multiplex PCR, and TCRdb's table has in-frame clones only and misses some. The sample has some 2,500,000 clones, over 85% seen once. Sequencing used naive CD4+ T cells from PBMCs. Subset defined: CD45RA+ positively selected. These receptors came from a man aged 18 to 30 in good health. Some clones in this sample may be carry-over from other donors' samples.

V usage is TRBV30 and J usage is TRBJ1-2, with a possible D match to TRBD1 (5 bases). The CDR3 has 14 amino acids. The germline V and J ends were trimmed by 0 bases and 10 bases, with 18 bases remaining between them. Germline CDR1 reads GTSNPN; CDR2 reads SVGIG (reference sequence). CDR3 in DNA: TGTGCCTGGAGTGTACAGGTCCCCAAGGTCAACTACACCTTC. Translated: CAWSVQVPKVNYTF.

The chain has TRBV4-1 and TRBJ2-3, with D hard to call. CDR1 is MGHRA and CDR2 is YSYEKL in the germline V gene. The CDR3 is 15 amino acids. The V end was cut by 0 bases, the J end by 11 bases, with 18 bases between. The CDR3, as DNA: TGCGCCAGCAGCCAAGATCCCTCGACCGAAACTTGGCAGTATTTT. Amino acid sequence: CASSQDPSTETWQYF.

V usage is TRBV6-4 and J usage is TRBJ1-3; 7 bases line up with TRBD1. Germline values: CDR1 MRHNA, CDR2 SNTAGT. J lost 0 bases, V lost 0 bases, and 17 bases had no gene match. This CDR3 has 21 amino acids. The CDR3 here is CASSDSPQGPGGGCSGNTIYF. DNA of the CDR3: TGTGCCAGCAGTGACTCTCCTCAGGGACCGGGAGGGGGCTGCTCTGGAAACACCATATATTTT.

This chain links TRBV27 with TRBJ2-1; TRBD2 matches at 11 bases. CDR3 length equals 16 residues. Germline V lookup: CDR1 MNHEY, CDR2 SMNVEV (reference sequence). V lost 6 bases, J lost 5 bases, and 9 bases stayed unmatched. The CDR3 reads CASSPLTSGGHNEQFF. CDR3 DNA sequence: TGTGCCAGCAGCCCACTTACTAGCGGGGGTCACAATGAGCAGTTCTTC.

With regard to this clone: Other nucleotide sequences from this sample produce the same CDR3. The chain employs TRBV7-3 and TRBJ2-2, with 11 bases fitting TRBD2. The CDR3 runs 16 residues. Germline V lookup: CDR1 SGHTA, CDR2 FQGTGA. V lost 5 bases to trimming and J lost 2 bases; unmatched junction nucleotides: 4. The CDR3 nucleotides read TGTGCCAGCAGCCCGGGACTAGCGGCCAACACCGGGGAGCTGTTTTTT. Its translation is CASSPGLAANTGELFF.

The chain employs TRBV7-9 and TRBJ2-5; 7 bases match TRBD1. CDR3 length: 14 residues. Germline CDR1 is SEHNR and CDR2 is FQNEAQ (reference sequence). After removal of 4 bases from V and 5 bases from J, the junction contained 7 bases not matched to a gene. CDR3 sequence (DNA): TGTGCCAGCAGCTCTGACAGGGCCCATGAGACCCAGTACTTC. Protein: CASSSDRAHETQYF.

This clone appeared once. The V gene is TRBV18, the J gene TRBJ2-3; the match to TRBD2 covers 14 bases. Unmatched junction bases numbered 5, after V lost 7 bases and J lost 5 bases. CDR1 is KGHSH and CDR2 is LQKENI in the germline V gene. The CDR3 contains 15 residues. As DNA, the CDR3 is TGTGCCAGCTGCGGGACTAGCGGGAGAGGAGATACGCAGTATTTT. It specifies CASCGTSGRGDTQYF.

The CDR3 here is CASSGTRTGISYEQYF. CDR3 DNA: TGTGCCAGCAGTGGGACCAGGACAGGTATCTCCTACGAGCAGTACTTC. The chain links TRBV6-1 to TRBJ2-7; 7 nucleotides line up with TRBD1. This CDR3 region has 16 residues. Germline V CDR1 and CDR2: MNHNS, SASEGT. J was trimmed by 0 bases and V by 4 bases; bases with no gene match: 9.

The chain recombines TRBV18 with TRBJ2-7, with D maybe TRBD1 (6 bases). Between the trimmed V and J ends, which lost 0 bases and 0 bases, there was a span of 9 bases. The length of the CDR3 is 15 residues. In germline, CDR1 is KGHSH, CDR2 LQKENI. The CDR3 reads CASSPPRGNSYEQYF. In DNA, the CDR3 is TGTGCCAGCTCACCACCCAGGGGAAACTCCTACGAGCAGTACTTC.

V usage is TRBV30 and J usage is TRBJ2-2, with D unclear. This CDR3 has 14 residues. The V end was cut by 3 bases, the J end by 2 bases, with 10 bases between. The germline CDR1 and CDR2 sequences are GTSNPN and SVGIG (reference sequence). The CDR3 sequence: CAWRTVTNTGELFF. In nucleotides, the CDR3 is TGTGCCTGGAGGACGGTGACTAACACCGGGGAGCTGTTTTTT.

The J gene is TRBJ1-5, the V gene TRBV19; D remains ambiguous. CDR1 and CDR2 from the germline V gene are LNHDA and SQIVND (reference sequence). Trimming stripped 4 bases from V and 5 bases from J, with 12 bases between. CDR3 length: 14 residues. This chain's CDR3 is CASSTGLRDQPQHF. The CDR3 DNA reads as TGTGCCAGTAGTACAGGACTGAGGGATCAGCCCCAGCATTTT.

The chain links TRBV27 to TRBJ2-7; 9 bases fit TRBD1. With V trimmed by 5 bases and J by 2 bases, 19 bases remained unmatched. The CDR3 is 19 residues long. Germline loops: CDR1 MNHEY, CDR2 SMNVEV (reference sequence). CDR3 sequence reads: CASSPQVSLRWDRAYEQYF. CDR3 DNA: TGTGCCAGCAGTCCACAAGTGTCGTTGCGTTGGGACAGGGCCTACGAGCAGTACTTC.

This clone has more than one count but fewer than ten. The CDR3 region is CASSLGLRSTYNEQFF. In DNA, the CDR3 is TGTGCCAGCAGCTTAGGACTACGGTCCACCTACAATGAGCAGTTCTTC. The V call is TRBV11-2, the J call TRBJ2-1; TRBD2 is a possible D gene (5 bases). The CDR3 length is 16 residues. Trimming removed 1 base from V and 2 bases from J, with 12 bases in between. In germline, CDR1 is SGHAT, CDR2 FQNNGV. The variable domain in full, completed from reference TRBV11-2 and TRBJ2-1, reads EAGVAQSPRYKIIEKRQSVAFWCNPISGHATLYWYQQILGQGPKLLIQFQNNGVVDDSQLPKDRFSAERLKGVDSTLKIQPAKLEDSAVYLCASSLGLRSTYNEQFFGPGTRLTVL.

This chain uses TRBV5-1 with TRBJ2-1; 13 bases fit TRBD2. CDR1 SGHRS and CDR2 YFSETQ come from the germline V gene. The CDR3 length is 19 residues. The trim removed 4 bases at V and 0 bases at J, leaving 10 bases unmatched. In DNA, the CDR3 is TGCGCCAGCAGCCCCGGGACTAGCGGGATTTTGAGCTCCTACAATGAGCAGTTCTTC. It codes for CASSPGTSGILSSYNEQFF.

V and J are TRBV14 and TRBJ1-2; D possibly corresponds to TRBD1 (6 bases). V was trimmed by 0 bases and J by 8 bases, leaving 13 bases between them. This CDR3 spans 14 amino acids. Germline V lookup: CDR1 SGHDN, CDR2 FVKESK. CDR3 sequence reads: CASSQETLGAGYTF. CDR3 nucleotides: TGTGCCAGCAGCCAAGAAACTTTGGGGGCAGGCTACACCTTC.

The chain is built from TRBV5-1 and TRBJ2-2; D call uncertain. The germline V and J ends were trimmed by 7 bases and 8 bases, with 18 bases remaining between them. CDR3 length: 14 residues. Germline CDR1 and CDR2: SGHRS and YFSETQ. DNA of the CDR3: TGCGCCAGCCGCCTGAACCCCTTCCCTGGGGAGCTGTTTTTT. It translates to CASRLNPFPGELFF.

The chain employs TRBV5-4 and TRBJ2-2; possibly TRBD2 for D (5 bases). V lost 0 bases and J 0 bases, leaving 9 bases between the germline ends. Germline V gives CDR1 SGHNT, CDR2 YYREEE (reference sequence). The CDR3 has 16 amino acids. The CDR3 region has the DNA TGTGCCAGCAGCTTGGGACTATCAACGAACACCGGGGAGCTGTTTTTT. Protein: CASSLGLSTNTGELFF.

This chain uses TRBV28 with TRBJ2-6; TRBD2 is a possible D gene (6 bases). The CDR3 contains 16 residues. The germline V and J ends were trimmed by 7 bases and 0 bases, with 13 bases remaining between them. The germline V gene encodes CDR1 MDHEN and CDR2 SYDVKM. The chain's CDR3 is CASTGRTDSGANVLTF. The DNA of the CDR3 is TGTGCCAGCACAGGGAGGACTGACTCTGGGGCCAACGTCCTGACTTTC.

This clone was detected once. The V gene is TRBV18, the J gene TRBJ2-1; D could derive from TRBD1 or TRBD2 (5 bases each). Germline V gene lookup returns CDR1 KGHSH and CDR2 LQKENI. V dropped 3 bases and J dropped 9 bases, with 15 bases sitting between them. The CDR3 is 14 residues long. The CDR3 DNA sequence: TGTGCCAGCTCACCGGGCAGGGCGGGCATTGAGCAGTTCTTC. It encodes CASSPGRAGIEQFF. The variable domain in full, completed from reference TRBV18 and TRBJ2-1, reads NAGVMQNPRHLVRRRGQEARLRCSPMKGHSHVYWYRQLPEEGLKFMVYLQKENIIDESGMPKERFSAEFPKEGPSILRIQQVVRGDSAAYFCASSPGRAGIEQFFGPGTRLTVL.

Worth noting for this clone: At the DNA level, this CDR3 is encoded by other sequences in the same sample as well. The CDR3 loop reads CASSLGTSTDTQYF. The CDR3 DNA follows: TGTGCCAGCAGCTTAGGGACAAGCACAGATACGCAGTATTTT. J is TRBJ2-3 and V is TRBV7-7, with D maybe TRBD1 (5 bases). Germline CDR1 is SSHAT and CDR2 is FNYEAQ (reference sequence). The CDR3 contains 14 residues. The V end lost 1 base, the J end lost 0 bases, and 5 bases lay between the germline ends.

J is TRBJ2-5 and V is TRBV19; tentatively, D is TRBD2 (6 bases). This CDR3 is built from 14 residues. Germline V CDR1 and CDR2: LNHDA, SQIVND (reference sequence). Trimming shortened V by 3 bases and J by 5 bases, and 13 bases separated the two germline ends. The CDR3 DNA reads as TGTGCCAGTAGTATGGGGAGGTCTGGGGAGACCCAGTACTTC. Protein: CASSMGRSGETQYF.

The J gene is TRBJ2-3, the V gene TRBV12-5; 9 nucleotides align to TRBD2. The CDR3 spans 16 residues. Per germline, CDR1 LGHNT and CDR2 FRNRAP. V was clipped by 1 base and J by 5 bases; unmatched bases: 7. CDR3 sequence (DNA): TGTGCTAGTGGTTTGGGATATAGCGGGAGTGTAGATACGCAGTATTTT. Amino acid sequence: CASGLGYSGSVDTQYF.

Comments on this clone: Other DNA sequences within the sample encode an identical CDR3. The CDR3 DNA sequence: TGCGCCAGCAGCTTTTCAGCGAGCTCCTACGAGCAGTACTTC. Amino acid sequence: CASSFSASSYEQYF. The rearrangement links TRBV5-1 to TRBJ2-7; D not certain. The CDR3 sequence is 14 residues long. Trimming shortened V by 2 bases and J by 0 bases, and 9 bases separated the two germline ends. Germline V lookup: CDR1 SGHRS, CDR2 YFSETQ.

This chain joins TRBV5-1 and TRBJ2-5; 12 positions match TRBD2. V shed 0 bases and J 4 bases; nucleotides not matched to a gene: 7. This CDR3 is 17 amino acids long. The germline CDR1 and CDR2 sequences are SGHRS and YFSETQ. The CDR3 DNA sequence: TGCGCCAGCAGCTTGGGGCTAGCGGGAGGGACAGGAGAGACCCAGTACTTC. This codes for CASSLGLAGGTGETQYF.

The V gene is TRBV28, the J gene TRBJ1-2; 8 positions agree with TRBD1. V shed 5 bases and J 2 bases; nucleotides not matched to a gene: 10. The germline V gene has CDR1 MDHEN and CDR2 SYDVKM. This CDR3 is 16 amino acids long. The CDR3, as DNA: TGTGCCAGCAGTATGGACAGGGTACGAGCGAACTATGGCTACACCTTC. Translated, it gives CASSMDRVRANYGYTF.

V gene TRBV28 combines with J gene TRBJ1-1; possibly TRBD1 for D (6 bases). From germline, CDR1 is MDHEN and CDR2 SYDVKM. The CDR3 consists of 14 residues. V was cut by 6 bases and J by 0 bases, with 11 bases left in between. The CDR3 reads CASSLDRLNTEAFF. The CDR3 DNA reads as TGTGCCAGCAGCCTCGACAGGCTGAACACTGAAGCTTTCTTT.

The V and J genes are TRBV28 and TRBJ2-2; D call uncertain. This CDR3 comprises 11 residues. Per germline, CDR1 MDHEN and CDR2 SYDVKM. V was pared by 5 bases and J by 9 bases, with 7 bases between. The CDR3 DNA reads TGTGCCAGCAGTCTTACGAGGGAGCTGTTTTTT. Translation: CASSLTRELFF.

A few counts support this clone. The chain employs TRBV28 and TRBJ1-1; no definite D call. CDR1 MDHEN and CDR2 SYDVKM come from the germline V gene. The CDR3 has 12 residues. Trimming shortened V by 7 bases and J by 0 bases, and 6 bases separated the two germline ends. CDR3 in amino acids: CASTKLNTEAFF. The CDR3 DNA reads TGTGCCAGCACGAAGTTGAACACTGAAGCTTTCTTT.